Shown below are 8 T cell receptor beta chains from a single sample sequenced in a study of shared clonotypes between healthy human individuals. Clones were sequenced by immunoSEQ multiplex PCR, and TCRdb holds only the in-frame ones, with some missing. The top ten clones hold approximately 0.1% of a sample with about 590,000 clones, 95% to 96% of them seen once. The naive CD8 population came from CD45RO-negative cells selected for CCR7, without terminally differentiated effector memory CD45RA+ cells. The specimen sequenced was naive CD8+ T cells sorted from blood. These receptors all stem from a woman aged 25 to 39 in good health.

The V and J genes are TRBV28 and TRBJ1-1; D possibly corresponds to TRBD1 (6 bases). V was clipped by 7 bases and J by 6 bases, with 21 bases between them. Germline V CDR1 and CDR2: MDHEN, SYDVKM. The CDR3 loop spans 15 amino acids. In nucleotides, the CDR3 is TGTGCCAGCATTGGAAGAGGGACATCCGTTGCTGAAGCTTTCTTT. Translated: CASIGRGTSVAEAFF.

The gene calls are TRBV6-5 and TRBJ1-3; D unclear. The CDR3 spans 13 residues. The V end lost 4 bases, the J end lost 4 bases, and 8 bases lay between the germline ends. Looked up from germline, CDR1 is MNHEY and CDR2 is SVGAGI. The CDR3 DNA reads as TGTGCCAGCAGTTTCGGGCAAGGAAACACCATATATTTT. This encodes CASSFGQGNTIYF.

The V and J genes are TRBV11-3 and TRBJ1-1; D gene ambiguous. The ends were cut back, 0 bases at V and 4 bases at J, with 6 bases in the middle. This CDR3 has 13 residues. CDR1 SGHNT and CDR2 YENEEA come from the germline V gene. The CDR3 reads CASSLDPVTEAFF. The DNA for the CDR3 is TGTGCCAGCAGCTTAGATCCGGTCACTGAAGCTTTCTTT.

In the case of this clone: Other DNA sequences from this sample encode an identical CDR3 as well. The chain recombines TRBV11-2 with TRBJ2-7; 9 bases are shared with TRBD1. Germline V gene data show CDR1 as SGHAT and CDR2 as FQNNGV. The V gene end was trimmed by 8 bases and the J gene end by 0 bases; junction bases not matched to a gene: 2. The CDR3 totals 13 residues. CDR3 sequence: CASGTGSSYEQYF. In nucleotides, the CDR3 is TGTGCCAGCGGGACAGGGAGCTCCTACGAGCAGTACTTC.

The chain has TRBV30 and TRBJ2-1, with 10 bases that match TRBD2. Germline V gene sequence: CDR1 GTSNPN, CDR2 SVGIG (reference sequence). Trimming at V came to 0 bases and at J to 0 bases, leaving 14 bases not matched to a gene. The CDR3 runs to 20 residues. DNA for the CDR3: TGTGCCTGGAGTGTACTCGGGCTCGGGCTAGCGGGAGTCTCCTACAATGAGCAGTTCTTC. It translates to CAWSVLGLGLAGVSYNEQFF. Full variable domain (rest looked up from reference TRBV30 and TRBJ2-1): SQTIHQWPATLVQPVGSPLSLECTVEGTSNPNLYWYRQAAGRGLQLLFYSVGIGQISSEVPQNLSASRPQDRQFILSSKKLLLSDSGFYLCAWSVLGLGLAGVSYNEQFFGPGTRLTVL.

The V gene is TRBV7-8, the J gene TRBJ2-3; D is perhaps TRBD2 (5 bases). The V and J ends lost 4 bases and 7 bases respectively, with 15 bases between them. Per the germline V gene, CDR1 is SGHVS and CDR2 is FQNEAQ. The CDR3 contains 14 residues. The CDR3, as DNA: TGTGCCAGCAGCTCATCTGCCGGGATCAATACGCAGTATTTT. Translating it yields CASSSSAGINTQYF.

The chain couples TRBV5-6 to TRBJ2-7; D is possibly TRBD1 or TRBD2 (5 bases each). V gave up 4 bases and J gave up 4 bases, with 18 bases separating them. The CDR3 length is 15 residues. The germline V gene encodes CDR1 SGHDT and CDR2 YYEEEE. CDR3 in amino acids: CASSGIPGRVYEQYF. As DNA, the CDR3 is TGTGCCAGCAGCGGTATTCCGGGACGGGTATACGAGCAGTACTTC.

The J gene is TRBJ1-5, the V gene TRBV28; D perhaps matches TRBD1 (5 bases). This CDR3 comprises 14 residues. Trimming pared 6 bases from V and 4 bases from J, leaving 13 bases between. Germline CDR1 MDHEN, CDR2 SYDVKM. CDR3 DNA: TGTGCCAGCAGCAAGGGACGGGTAAATCAGCCCCAGCATTTT. Translation gives CASSKGRVNQPQHF.